The source of this TCR beta chain is a study of blood T cell repertoires in COVID-19. For the study at large: The samples span acute and convalescent COVID-19 from the United States, Italy and Spain. T cells, B-cell-depleted T cells, or PBMCs provided the cDNA or gDNA that served as material.

J lost 7 bases, V lost 0 bases, and 3 bases had no gene match. CDR1 and CDR2 (germline): SGHRS, YFSETQ. The CDR3 covers 15 residues. In the authors' methods: It was from reference gene primer amplification that nucleated cell counts were estimated. The protocol was immunoSEQ multiplex PCR, while the TCRdb copy is restricted to in-frame clones and leaves out a portion. D and trimming come from the DNA, and the V and J calls and clone size come from that table. The sample lists nearly 110,000 clones; approximately 88% were seen once. V gene TRBV5-1 combines with J gene TRBJ2-1; 11 bases match TRBD2. Sequencing was carried out using peripheral blood. The sequence was collected from a human donor in a cohort sampled during active COVID-19. The CDR3 is CASSLATSGSNEQFF. The CDR3 nucleotides are TGCGCCAGCAGCTTGGCTACTAGCGGGAGTAATGAGCAGTTCTTC.